Shown below are 21 T cell receptor beta chains from a single sample sequenced in a study of cytomegalovirus exposure and HLA in healthy donors. With 60 Vbeta and 13 Jbeta primers, the PCR was carried out. Profiled with immunoSEQ multiplex PCR; TCRdb holds only in-frame clones, not every one. In the table there are some 110,000 clones, under 80% of which are singletons. The material sequenced was PBMCs. These receptors came from a woman in her sixties in good health and CMV-seropositive.

This clone appeared once. The gene calls are TRBV30 and TRBJ1-5; D is perhaps TRBD1 (6 bases). The CDR3 runs to 15 residues. The germline gives CDR1 GTSNPN, CDR2 SVGIG (reference sequence). The germline V and J ends were trimmed by 2 bases and 1 base, with 12 bases remaining between them. The CDR3 region has the DNA TGTGCCTGGAGTTTTTCAGGGGCCAGCAATCAGCCCCAGCATTTT. It specifies CAWSFSGASNQPQHF.

As regards this clone: Different DNA sequences within this sample yield the same CDR3. J is TRBJ1-1 and V is TRBV6-5, with 7 bases aligning to TRBD1. CDR1 and CDR2 from the germline V gene are MNHEY and SVGAGI. Trimming at V came to 6 bases and at J to 0 bases, leaving 1 base not matched to a gene. The CDR3 spans 13 residues. The DNA of the CDR3 is TGTGCCAGCAGGCAGGGGGTGAACACTGAAGCTTTCTTT. Translated, it gives CASRQGVNTEAFF.

This clone has only one observation. V and J are TRBV5-6 and TRBJ2-5; TRBD2 aligns across 7 bases. The J call is doubtful: the DNA matches TRBJ2-7 better. The germline V gene encodes CDR1 SGHDT and CDR2 YYEEEE. The CDR3 has 17 amino acids. CDR3: CASSLAAGRGAQGEQYF. The CDR3 DNA follows: TGTGCCAGCAGCTTGGCCGCGGGGAGGGGTGCTCAAGGCGAGCAGTACTTC.

V and J are TRBV10-3 and TRBJ1-2; TRBD1 matches at 8 bases. The CDR3 runs to 13 residues. V trimming: 4 bases; J trimming: 8 bases; junction bases outside the gene matches: 6. The germline gives CDR1 ENHRY, CDR2 SYGVKD. CDR3 DNA sequence: TGTGCCATCAGTGGGACAGGGAGAGGCGGCTACACCTTC. Amino acids: CAISGTGRGGYTF.

The chain recombines TRBV27 with TRBJ2-6; TRBD1 might be the D (7 bases). Trimming took 8 bases from V and 1 from J, leaving 12 bases between them. The length of the CDR3 is 15 residues. Germline loops: CDR1 MNHEY, CDR2 SMNVEV (reference sequence). Written as DNA, the CDR3 is TGTGCCAGCTCAGGGGGGAGGTCTGGGGCCAACGTCCTGACTTTC. The encoded protein is CASSGGRSGANVLTF.

The chain uses TRBV5-5 and TRBJ2-4, with no clear D. From germline, CDR1 is SGHKS and CDR2 YYEKEE (reference sequence). CDR3 length: 13 residues. The ends were cut back, 2 bases at V and 9 bases at J, with 12 bases in the middle. The DNA of the CDR3 is TGTGCCAGCAGCTTCAGAACACCTCCCATTCAGTACTTC. This encodes CASSFRTPPIQYF.

CDR3 sequence (DNA): TGCGCCAGCAGCCAAGAAACATCAATGAACACTGAAGCTTTCTTT. Its translation: CASSQETSMNTEAFF. The J gene is TRBJ1-1, the V gene TRBV4-1; D not certain. Germline values: CDR1 MGHRA, CDR2 YSYEKL. V dropped 0 bases and J dropped 0 bases, with 8 bases sitting between them. The CDR3 totals 15 residues.

The genes are TRBV7-2 and TRBJ2-5; a weak D match, TRBD2 (6 bases). CDR1 and CDR2 (germline): SGHTA, FQGNSA. The CDR3 has 18 amino acids. V lost 0 bases and J 4 bases, leaving 21 bases between the germline ends. Written as DNA, the CDR3 is TGTGCCAGCAGCTTAGCGCTAAGCCCCGGGGGTCAGGGAGAGACCCAGTACTTC. It specifies CASSLALSPGGQGETQYF.

V and J are TRBV18 and TRBJ1-4; D is unresolved. Between the trimmed V and J ends, which lost 3 bases and 5 bases, there was a span of 16 bases. This CDR3 spans 16 amino acids. Germline CDR1 and CDR2: KGHSH and LQKENI. The CDR3 coding sequence is TGTGCCAGCTCACCCAGTGTTGCCCATTTCAATGAAAAACTGTTTTTT. Translated, it gives CASSPSVAHFNEKLFF.

This rearrangement joins TRBV28 to TRBJ1-4; 10 nucleotides line up with TRBD1. The CDR3 is 15 residues long. Germline CDR1 and CDR2: MDHEN and SYDVKM. After removal of 3 bases from V and 8 bases from J, the junction contained 6 bases not matched to a gene. CDR3 in DNA: TGTGCCAGCAGTTTGACAGGGGGCGGTCAGGAAAAACTGTTTTTT. Translated, it gives CASSLTGGGQEKLFF.

This sequence joins TRBV29-1 and TRBJ2-3, with D perhaps matching TRBD1 (5 bases). Trimming stripped 6 bases from V and 1 base from J, with 8 bases between. The CDR3 length is 12 residues. Germline CDR1 SQVTM, CDR2 ANQGSEA. The CDR3 nucleotides read TGCAGCGTGACAGTGGGCACAGATACGCAGTATTTT. This codes for CSVTVGTDTQYF.

The chain recombines TRBV11-2 with TRBJ1-3, with D possibly TRBD1 on 5 matching bases. The CDR3 is 13 residues long. CDR1 is SGHAT and CDR2 is FQNNGV in the germline V gene. The V end was cut by 5 bases, the J end by 4 bases, with 9 bases between. CDR3 nucleotide sequence: TGTGCCAGCAGCCCGGGGGGGGGAAACACCATATATTTT. It encodes CASSPGGGNTIYF.

The chain combines TRBV7-8 with TRBJ2-1, with D possibly TRBD1 on 5 matching bases. In germline, CDR1 is SGHVS, CDR2 FQNEAQ. The ends were cut back, 7 bases at V and 2 bases at J, with 9 bases in the middle. The CDR3 covers 13 residues. The CDR3 region is CASNDSPYNEQFF. As DNA, the CDR3 is TGTGCCAGCAACGACAGCCCCTACAATGAGCAGTTCTTC.

V is TRBV27 and J is TRBJ2-3; TRBD2 matches 10 bases. Unmatched junction bases numbered 32, after V lost 5 bases and J lost 3 bases. Germline V CDR1 and CDR2: MNHEY, SMNVEV (reference sequence). This CDR3 contains 24 residues. CDR3 residues: CASSTQGLLKAGGPLLFVTDTQYF. The CDR3 DNA is TGTGCCAGCAGTACCCAAGGGTTATTGAAAGCGGGGGGGCCCCTATTATTTGTAACAGATACGCAGTATTTT.

This rearrangement joins TRBV4-2 to TRBJ1-5; the D is unclear. Germline-derived CDR1 and CDR2 are LGHNA and YNFKEQ. V lost 4 bases to trimming and J lost 5 bases, with 15 bases between them. The CDR3 length is 15 residues. CDR3 residues: CASSPSPAKDQPQHF. CDR3 coding DNA: TGTGCCAGCAGCCCCTCCCCCGCTAAAGATCAGCCCCAGCATTTT.

J is TRBJ1-6 and V is TRBV6-4, with 8 bases lining up with TRBD1. CDR3 length: 16 amino acids. The germline gives CDR1 MRHNA, CDR2 SNTAGT. V gave up 3 bases and J gave up 8 bases; unmatched junction bases: 9. CDR3 coding DNA: TGTGCCAGCAGTGAACGACAGGGGATTGGTGATTCACCCCTCCACTTT. It translates to CASSERQGIGDSPLHF.

The CDR3 spells CASSLGTSGVSTSQYF. The CDR3 DNA follows: TGTGCCAGCAGCTTAGGAACCAGCGGAGTGTCTACGTCGCAGTACTTC. The chain is built from TRBV7-8 and TRBJ2-7, with a possible D match to TRBD2 (5 bases). Trimming stripped 1 base from V and 9 bases from J, with 22 bases between. CDR1 SGHVS and CDR2 FQNEAQ come from the germline V gene. The CDR3 is 16 residues long.

This clone has just one count. The gene calls are TRBV7-9 and TRBJ2-7; D remains unclear. V was trimmed by 3 bases and J by 7 bases, leaving 7 bases between them. Germline values: CDR1 SEHNR, CDR2 FQNEAQ (reference sequence). CDR3 length: 11 residues. CDR3 amino acids: CASSFRSEQYF. In nucleotides, the CDR3 is TGTGCCAGCAGCTTTCGGAGTGAGCAGTACTTC.

This clone came up a few times. The rearrangement links TRBV6-6 to TRBJ2-7; D might be TRBD1 (7 bases). This CDR3 spans 14 amino acids. Germline V lookup: CDR1 MNHNY, CDR2 SVGAGI (reference sequence). V was shortened by 6 bases and J by 6 bases, with 18 bases between the two germline ends. The CDR3 bases are TGTGCCAGCAGGTCGGGGAACAGGGGAGGCGAGCAGTACTTC. It translates to CASRSGNRGGEQYF.

The genes are TRBV5-1 and TRBJ2-3, with D possibly TRBD2 on 6 matching bases. The CDR3 runs to 12 residues. Per the germline V gene, CDR1 is SGHRS and CDR2 is YFSETQ. Trimming stripped 5 bases from V and 4 bases from J, with 8 bases between. The CDR3 nucleotides read TGCGCCAGCAGATCGGGGGCAGATACGCAGTATTTT. Amino acids: CASRSGADTQYF.

This rearrangement joins TRBV5-6 to TRBJ1-6; D ambiguous. The CDR3 loop spans 15 amino acids. The V gene lost 0 bases and the J gene lost 8 bases, with 12 bases spanning the gap. Germline loops: CDR1 SGHDT, CDR2 YYEEEE. The CDR3 sequence is CASSLDGNQDSPLHF. In nucleotides, the CDR3 is TGTGCCAGCAGCTTGGACGGGAACCAGGATTCACCCCTCCACTTT.